Sequencing of this T cell receptor (beta chain) was carried out in a study of spatial heterogeneity in lung cancer (dated by TCRdb to about 2019). Describing the broader study: More beta-chain than alpha-chain transcripts were consistently detected, likely reflecting higher beta-chain transcript abundance. In non-small cell lung cancer, the study made a quantitative comparison of TCR alpha and beta repertoires among multiple tumor regions, matched nontumor lung and blood. In tumor regions, TCR transcript counts showed a strong correlation with a T cell transcriptional module score from matched bulk RNA-seq. Nonsynonymous mutation counts, determined by whole-exome sequencing of tumor tissue, were related to features of the TCR repertoire. In the raw uncorrected reads, each unique combination of TCR and UMI appeared on average more than ten times. Both alpha and beta chains were TCR-sequenced in fewer than 250 tumor regions, 64 matched nontumor lung samples and roughly 50 PBMC samples obtained at surgery.

The study at large found these results: Confirming at a functional level the hypothesis that regional TCRs recognize regional mutations was considered to require additional single-cell paired TCR alpha and beta sequencing. TCR-seq was estimated to cover only around 7.2% of tumor T cells for alpha chains and about 13% for beta chains. The tumor nonsynonymous mutation count correlated with the number of expanded alpha and beta TCRs within the tumor. Counts of ubiquitous and regional expanded TCRs were found to correlate with counts of ubiquitous and regional nonsynonymous mutations, respectively.

Interpreted using the paper, the time point label stands for: sample taken at primary tumor resection. The donors were more than 65 patients from the lung TRACERx cohort who had early-stage, untreated non-small cell lung cancer. For TCR sequencing, whole RNA was extracted from tumor and nontumor lung tissue, or from cryopreserved PBMC samples, and no cell sorting was done. A patient was chosen for TCR sequencing only when enough RNA was available from at least two tumor regions. Before selection, tumor and adjacent nontumor lung specimens were reviewed by a lung pathologist. The library relied on 5' RACE. Sequencing was carried out with a NextSeq 500. The TCR library protocol attached a unique molecular identifier to each TCR cDNA molecule to allow correction of PCR and sequencing errors. As for how the authors treated the data: TCR identification, UMI-based error correction and CDR3 extraction were all carried out with Decombinator tools. Expanded TCRs were defined as those above a frequency of 2 per 1,000, corresponding to the top 1% of the tumor frequency distribution. Expanded tumor TCRs were classed as regional if statistically deemed absent (corrected P<0.05) from at least one tumor region, otherwise ubiquitous. Renyi diversity was calculated using the R vegan package after each repertoire was subsampled 100 times to 5,000 TCRs. CDR3 similarity networks were built from amino acid triplet string-kernel similarity, with CDR3s being connected when pairwise similarity was above 0.82. The public reads were quality trimmed at Q25 with fastp and then assembled into clones with MiXCR by TCRdb, keeping productive beta chains. Every distinct CDR3 protein forms one entry, paired with its most common genes and DNA. TCRdb, not the authors, supplied the V and J calls. The sample table holds approximately 11,000 distinct CDR3 sequences, of which approximately 7.2% were seen once. The ten largest clones represent less than 25% of the sample.

The cysteine opens and the phenylalanine closes a CDR3 of 16 amino acids. Only the CDR3 portion is preserved as DNA: 48 bases, with reading frame beginning at the first base. Based on the germline V gene, the CDR1 and CDR2 sequences are SGHVS and FNYEAQ. V is clipped by 5 bases and J by 2 bases, and the sequence between their germline boundaries is 19 bases long. At least ten counts were recorded for this clonotype. The antigen it binds to is not known. The sample holds no much larger clone one base away, and base qualities are not on file. The sequences come from lung tumor tissue, collected at surgery. The TCR sequence derives from a female donor with early-stage non-small cell lung cancer. Rearrangement joined TRBV7-6 to TRBJ2-7, and possibly TRBD1, on 6 matching bases. The CDR3 in this case is CASSPQTGLTPYEQYF. The sequence in DNA is TGTGCCAGCAGCCCACAGACAGGTCTCACCCCCTACGAGCAGTACTTC.